This T cell receptor (beta chain) was sequenced in a study of T cells in Graves' hyperthyroidism and ophthalmopathy. This clonotype was seen at least ten times. There were TCR beta CDR3 regions amplified from RNA transcripts. The HTBI set primed first-round TCR CDR3 RT-PCR. TCRdb re-derived calls from the multiplex PCR reads in MiXCR, one entry per CDR3 protein. The sample yields a few hundred thousand distinct CDR3 sequences, about 14% seen once. This TCR came from a woman aged 25 to 39 with Graves' ophthalmopathy. The sequencing input was blood.

The CDR3 is CASSIPTDNEQFF. As DNA, the CDR3 is TGTGCCAGCAGTATCCCGACGGACAATGAGCAGTTCTTC. The V gene is TRBV12-3 or TRBV12-4, the J gene TRBJ2-1; D is undetermined. V dropped 5 bases and J dropped 5 bases, with 10 bases sitting between them. The CDR3 contains 13 residues.